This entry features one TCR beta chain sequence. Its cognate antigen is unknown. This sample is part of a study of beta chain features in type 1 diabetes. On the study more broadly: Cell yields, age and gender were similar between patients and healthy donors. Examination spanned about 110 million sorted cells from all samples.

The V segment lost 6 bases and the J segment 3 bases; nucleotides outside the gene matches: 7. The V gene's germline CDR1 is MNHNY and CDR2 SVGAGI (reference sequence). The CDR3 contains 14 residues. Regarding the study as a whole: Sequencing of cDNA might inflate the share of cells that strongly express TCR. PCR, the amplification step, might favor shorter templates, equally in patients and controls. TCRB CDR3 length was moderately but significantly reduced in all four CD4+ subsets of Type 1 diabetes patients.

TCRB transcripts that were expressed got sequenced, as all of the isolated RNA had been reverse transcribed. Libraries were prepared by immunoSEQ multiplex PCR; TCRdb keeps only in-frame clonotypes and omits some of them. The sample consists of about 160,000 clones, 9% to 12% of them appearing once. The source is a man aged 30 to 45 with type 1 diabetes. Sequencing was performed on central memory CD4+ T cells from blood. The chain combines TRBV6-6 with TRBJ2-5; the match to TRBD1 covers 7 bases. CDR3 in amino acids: CASSHGTAEETQYF. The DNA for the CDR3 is TGTGCCAGCAGCCACGGGACAGCCGAAGAGACCCAGTACTTC.